This is a list of T cell receptor beta chains from one sample in a study of blood T cell repertoires in COVID-19. Clones were sequenced by immunoSEQ multiplex PCR, and TCRdb holds only the in-frame ones, with some missing. The data contain about 87,000 clones, approximately 75% of them singletons. Sequenced sample: peripheral blood. These receptors came from a woman aged 45-60 years with acute or convalescent COVID-19. The CDR3 runs from the conserved cysteine through the conserved F or W. The D gene is left open where the match is weak. Only part of the rows carry a size: once, few, many, or a class if the clone is expanded.

d_call: TRBD2
j_call: TRBJ2-5
clone_size: -
v_call: TRBV7-2
cdr3_aa: CASSWTSGGEETQYF
cdr3_nt: TGTGCCAGCAGCTGGACTAGCGGGGGGGAAGAGACCCAGTACTTC

d_call: -
j_call: TRBJ1-5
clone_size: -
v_call: TRBV6-2/TRBV6-3
cdr3_aa: CASSSGVQPQHF
cdr3_nt: TGTGCCAGCAGTTCAGGGGTGCAGCCCCAGCATTTT

d_call: -
j_call: TRBJ1-2
clone_size: -
v_call: TRBV4-1
cdr3_aa: CASSQEIQNYGYTF
cdr3_nt: TGCGCCAGCAGCCAAGAGATCCAGAACTATGGCTACACCTTC

d_call: -
j_call: TRBJ2-7
clone_size: -
v_call: TRBV2
cdr3_aa: CASRDSLGEQYF
cdr3_nt: TGTGCCAGCAGGGACAGTTTGGGGGAGCAGTACTTC

d_call: -
j_call: TRBJ1-3
clone_size: -
v_call: TRBV6-5
cdr3_aa: CASREPGGGNTIYF
cdr3_nt: TGTGCCAGCAGAGAGCCGGGAGGTGGAAACACCATATATTTT

d_call: -
j_call: TRBJ2-2
clone_size: once
v_call: TRBV27
cdr3_aa: CASSSTGRGTGELFF
cdr3_nt: TGTGCCAGCAGCTCCACGGGGCGGGGAACCGGGGAGCTGTTTTTT

d_call: -
j_call: TRBJ2-1
clone_size: -
v_call: TRBV3-1/TRBV3-2
cdr3_aa: CASCDGQFSFNEQFF
cdr3_nt: TGTGCCAGCTGTGATGGACAGTTTTCCTTCAATGAGCAGTTCTTC

d_call: TRBD1
j_call: TRBJ2-1
clone_size: once
v_call: TRBV24-1
cdr3_aa: CATSRDRVWNEQFF
cdr3_nt: TGTGCCACCAGCCGGGACAGGGTGTGGAATGAGCAGTTCTTC

d_call: -
j_call: TRBJ2-3
clone_size: -
v_call: TRBV7-2
cdr3_aa: CASRSGKSDTQYF
cdr3_nt: TGTGCCAGCCGGTCCGGGAAGTCAGATACGCAGTATTTT

d_call: TRBD2
j_call: TRBJ2-7
clone_size: -
v_call: TRBV7-2
cdr3_aa: CASSPGLAGGLQYF
cdr3_nt: TGTGCCAGCAGCCCTGGACTAGCGGGGGGGCTGCAGTACTTC

d_call: -
j_call: TRBJ1-1
clone_size: -
v_call: TRBV6-5
cdr3_aa: CASTARRVDTEAFF
cdr3_nt: TGTGCCAGCACCGCCAGGAGGGTGGACACTGAAGCTTTCTTT

d_call: TRBD2
j_call: TRBJ2-2
clone_size: few
v_call: TRBV5-1
cdr3_aa: CASSLRSLAANTGELFF
cdr3_nt: TGCGCCAGCAGCTTGAGATCCCTAGCGGCGAACACCGGGGAGCTGTTTTTT

d_call: -
j_call: TRBJ2-5
clone_size: once
v_call: TRBV28
cdr3_aa: CASSFQSRQETQYF
cdr3_nt: TGTGCCAGCAGTTTCCAGAGCAGACAGGAGACCCAGTACTTC

d_call: -
j_call: TRBJ2-5
clone_size: -
v_call: TRBV18
cdr3_aa: CASSPDQDKYF
cdr3_nt: TGTGCCAGCTCACCGGATCAGGATAAGTACTTC

d_call: TRBD1
j_call: TRBJ1-3
clone_size: once
v_call: TRBV4-2
cdr3_aa: CASSQGRTGNAGNTIYF
cdr3_nt: TGTGCCAGCAGCCAAGGCCGGACAGGGAACGCTGGAAACACCATATATTTT

d_call: TRBD2
j_call: TRBJ2-3
clone_size: -
v_call: TRBV3-1/TRBV3-2
cdr3_aa: CASSQVSGGASTDTQYF
cdr3_nt: TGTGCCAGCAGCCAAGTTAGCGGGGGGGCTAGCACAGATACGCAGTATTTT

d_call: -
j_call: TRBJ1-2
clone_size: -
v_call: TRBV28
cdr3_aa: CASSFGGFHTYGYTF
cdr3_nt: TGTGCCAGCAGTTTCGGAGGGTTTCATACATATGGCTACACCTTC

d_call: -
j_call: TRBJ2-7
clone_size: -
v_call: TRBV14
cdr3_aa: CASSHRIGYSYEQYF
cdr3_nt: TGTGCCAGCAGCCACCGTATCGGGTACTCCTACGAGCAGTACTTC

d_call: TRBD2
j_call: TRBJ2-3
clone_size: -
v_call: TRBV5-4
cdr3_aa: CASSKSGTPGGTQYF
cdr3_nt: TGTGCCAGCAGTAAGTCCGGGACTCCCGGGGGGACGCAGTATTTT

d_call: -
j_call: TRBJ2-1
clone_size: -
v_call: TRBV20-1
cdr3_aa: CSVPNEQFF
cdr3_nt: TGCAGTGTCCCTAATGAGCAGTTCTTC

d_call: TRBD1
j_call: TRBJ2-7
clone_size: once
v_call: TRBV27
cdr3_aa: CASSSRGRSSEQYF
cdr3_nt: TGTGCCAGCAGTTCCAGGGGGCGCTCCTCCGAGCAGTACTTC

d_call: TRBD1
j_call: TRBJ1-1
clone_size: -
v_call: TRBV5-1
cdr3_aa: CASSFDRVNTEAFF
cdr3_nt: TGCGCCAGCAGTTTTGACAGGGTGAACACTGAAGCTTTCTTT

d_call: -
j_call: TRBJ2-7
clone_size: -
v_call: TRBV27
cdr3_aa: CASSLSQVGYEQYF
cdr3_nt: TGTGCCAGCAGTTTGTCTCAGGTCGGTTACGAGCAGTACTTC